Presented here are 3 T cell receptor beta chains from one specimen sequenced in a study of blood T cell repertoires in COVID-19. Here immunoSEQ multiplex PCR was the method, and the copy in TCRdb shows in-frame clones only, minus some. The table lists approximately 230,000 clones, around 80% of them singletons. Sequenced input: peripheral blood. Receptor source: a man of 80 years or more with acute or convalescent COVID-19.

This clone showed up just a few times. For the CDR3, the DNA is TGTGCCAGCAGCCGGACACTCTATGGCTACACCTTC. This codes for CASSRTLYGYTF. V is TRBV2 and J is TRBJ1-2; a possible D gene is TRBD1 (5 bases). Trimming removed 6 bases at V and 4 bases at J, with 9 bases between. This CDR3 has 12 amino acids. Germline CDR1 SNHLY, CDR2 FYNNEI.

The rearrangement uses TRBV7-9 and TRBJ1-2, with 10 bases fitting TRBD1. This CDR3 region has 17 residues. CDR1 is SEHNR, CDR2 FQNEAQ, per germline (reference sequence). J lost 1 base, V lost 1 base, and 6 bases had no gene match. The CDR3: CASSLGAGQGDNYGYTF. CDR3 coding DNA: TGTGCCAGCAGCTTAGGGGCTGGACAGGGGGATAACTATGGCTACACCTTC. The full variable domain, its missing parts supplied by reference TRBV7-9 and TRBJ1-2, is DTGVSQNPRHKITKRGQNVTFRCDPISEHNRLYWYRQTLGQGPEFLTYFQNEAQLEKSRLLSDRFSAERPKGSFSTLEIQRTEQGDSAMYLCASSLGAGQGDNYGYTFGSGTRLTVV.

J is TRBJ1-6 and V is TRBV9; D perhaps matches TRBD1 (5 bases). Trimming shortened V by 0 bases and J by 7 bases, and 8 bases separated the two germline ends. Germline assignment: CDR1 SGDLS and CDR2 YYNGEE. The CDR3 loop spans 14 amino acids. This CDR3 reads CASSVATENSPLHF. DNA of the CDR3: TGTGCCAGCAGCGTAGCGACAGAGAATTCACCCCTCCACTTT.